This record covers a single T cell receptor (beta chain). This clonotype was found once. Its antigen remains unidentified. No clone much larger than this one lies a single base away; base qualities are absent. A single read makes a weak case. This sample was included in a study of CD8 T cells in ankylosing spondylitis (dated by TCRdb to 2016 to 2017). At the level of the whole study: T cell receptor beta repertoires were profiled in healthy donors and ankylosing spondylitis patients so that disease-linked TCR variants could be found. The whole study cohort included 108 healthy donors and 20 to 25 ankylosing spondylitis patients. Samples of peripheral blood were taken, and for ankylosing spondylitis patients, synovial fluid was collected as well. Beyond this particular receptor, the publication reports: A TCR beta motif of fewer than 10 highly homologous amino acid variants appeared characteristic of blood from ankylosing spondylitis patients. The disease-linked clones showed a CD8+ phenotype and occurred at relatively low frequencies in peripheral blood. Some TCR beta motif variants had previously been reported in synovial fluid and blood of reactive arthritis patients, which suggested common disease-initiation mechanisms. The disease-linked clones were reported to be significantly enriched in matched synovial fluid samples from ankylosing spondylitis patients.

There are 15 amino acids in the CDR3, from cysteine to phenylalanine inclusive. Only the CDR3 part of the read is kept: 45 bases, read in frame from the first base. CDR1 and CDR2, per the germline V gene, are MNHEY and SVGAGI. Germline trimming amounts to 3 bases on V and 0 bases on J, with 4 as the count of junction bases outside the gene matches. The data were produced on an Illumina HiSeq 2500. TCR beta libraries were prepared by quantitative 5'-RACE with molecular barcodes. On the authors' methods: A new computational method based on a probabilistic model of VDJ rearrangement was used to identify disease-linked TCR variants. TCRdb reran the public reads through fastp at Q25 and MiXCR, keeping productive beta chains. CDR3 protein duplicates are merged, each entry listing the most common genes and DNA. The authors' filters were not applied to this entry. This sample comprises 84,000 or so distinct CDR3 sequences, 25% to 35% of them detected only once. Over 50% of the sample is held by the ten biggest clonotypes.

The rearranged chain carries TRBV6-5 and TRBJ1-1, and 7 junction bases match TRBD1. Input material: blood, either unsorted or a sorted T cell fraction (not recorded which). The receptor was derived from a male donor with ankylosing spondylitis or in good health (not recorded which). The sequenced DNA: TGTGCCAGCAGTTATTCCGGACAGGTGAACACTGAAGCTTTCTTT. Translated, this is CASSYSGQVNTEAFF.